This T cell receptor beta chain emerged from a study of T cell responses to AZD1222 COVID-19 vaccine. V was trimmed by 1 base and J by 5 bases, leaving 11 bases between them. The CDR3 extends over 14 amino acids. The germline CDR1 and CDR2 sequences are SNHLY and FYNNEI. TCRdb's copy holds only in-frame clones and misses some; the assay was immunoSEQ multiplex PCR. This repertoire shows 100,000 or so clones, 70% to 90% found once; its top ten account for about 2.9%. Sequenced here: peripheral blood, sampled on day 0 of AZD1222 vaccination. The chain links TRBV2 to TRBJ1-1, with D possibly TRBD1 on 6 matching bases. This clonotype was obtained from an adult in good health. This CDR3 reads CASSEVGGGTEAFF. The DNA of the CDR3 is TGTGCCAGCAGTGAAGTAGGAGGGGGAACTGAAGCTTTCTTT.